This T cell receptor beta chain comes out of a study of blood T cell repertoires in COVID-19. Study as a whole: From the United States, Italy and Spain came samples of acute and convalescent COVID-19. PBMCs, B-cell-depleted T cells, or T cells provided the cDNA or gDNA that made up the material.

Per the original data handling: Reference gene primer amplification in the assay estimated nucleated cell counts. Using immunoSEQ multiplex PCR, the repertoire was profiled, and TCRdb retains in-frame clones only, with some absent. The V and J calls and clone size are taken from that table; D and trimming were inferred from the DNA. Among about 130,000 clones listed, 80% to 95% were seen once. Followed over time, Seattle patients had been enrolled while infection was active. Looked up from germline, CDR1 is SNHLY and CDR2 is FYNNEI. The CDR3 loop spans 21 amino acids. The ends lost 2 bases at V and 3 bases at J; junction bases unmatched: 16. This clone was seen a few times.

The chain uses TRBV2 and TRBJ1-6, with TRBD1 matching over 10 bases. Sequencing input: peripheral blood. This clonotype originated in a man aged 50-59 years with COVID-19, enrolled during active disease. The CDR3 sequence: CASSENDIGTGAPYYNSPLHF. As DNA, the CDR3 is TGTGCCAGCAGTGAAAATGATATAGGGACAGGGGCGCCGTACTATAATTCACCCCTCCACTTT.